This TCR beta chain was captured in a study of cytomegalovirus exposure and HLA in healthy donors. Findings of the study overall: Owing to their indistinguishability, certain V segments, notably TRBV6-2 and TRBV6-3, were excluded. A later analysis found most CMV-associated TCR beta chains apparently HLA-restricted. Association of a missense DCLRE1C variant with TCR beta V- and J-gene trimming was reported in a later analysis. Reportedly, cytomegalovirus status was diagnosed with high sensitivity and specificity.

Amplification used 60 Vbeta primers and 13 Jbeta primers. Clones were sequenced by immunoSEQ multiplex PCR, and TCRdb holds only the in-frame ones, with some missing. The data contain about 140,000 clones, over 75% of them singletons. A note on this clone: Its antigen remains unknown.

With 4 bases clipped from V and 3 bases from J, the junction kept 5 bases outside the gene matches. The CDR3 has 15 residues. Per the germline V gene, CDR1 is SGHNT and CDR2 is YYREEE (reference sequence). This sequence originates from a middle-aged woman in good health and CMV-seronegative. This chain joins TRBV5-4 and TRBJ1-1; 11 nucleotides agree with TRBD1. The sequenced sample consisted of PBMCs. The CDR3 DNA reads as TGTGCCAGCAGCGCTGGACAGGGGGCATACACTGAAGCTTTCTTT. Amino acid sequence: CASSAGQGAYTEAFF.